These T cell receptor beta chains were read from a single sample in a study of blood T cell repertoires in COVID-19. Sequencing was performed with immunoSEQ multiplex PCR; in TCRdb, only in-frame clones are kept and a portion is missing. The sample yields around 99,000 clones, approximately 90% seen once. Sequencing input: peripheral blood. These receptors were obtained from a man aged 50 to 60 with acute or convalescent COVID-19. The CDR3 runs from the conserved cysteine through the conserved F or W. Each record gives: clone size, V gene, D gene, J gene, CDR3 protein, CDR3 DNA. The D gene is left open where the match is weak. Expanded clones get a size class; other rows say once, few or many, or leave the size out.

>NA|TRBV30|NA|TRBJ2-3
CAWKRGRRDTDTQYF
TGTGCCTGGAAAAGAGGTCGGCGGGACACAGATACGCAGTATTTT
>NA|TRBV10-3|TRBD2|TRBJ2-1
CAISESKTSGNEQFF
TGTGCCATCAGTGAGTCGAAGACTAGCGGTAATGAGCAGTTCTTC
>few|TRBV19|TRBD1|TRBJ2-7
CASSIGGTVNEQYF
TGTGCCAGTAGTATAGGGGGGACAGTAAACGAGCAGTACTTC
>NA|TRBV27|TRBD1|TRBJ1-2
CASSIRQGPFYGYTF
TGTGCCAGCAGTATCCGACAGGGCCCATTCTATGGCTACACCTTC
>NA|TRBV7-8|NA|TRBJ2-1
CASSFTDNEQFF
TGTGCCAGCAGCTTCACAGACAATGAGCAGTTCTTC
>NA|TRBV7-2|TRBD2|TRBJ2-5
CASSAGLAGETQYF
TGTGCCAGCAGCGCGGGACTAGCGGGAGAGACCCAGTACTTC
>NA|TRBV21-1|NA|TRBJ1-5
CASSADCQPQHF
TGTGCCAGCAGCGCCGACTGTCAGCCCCAGCATTTT
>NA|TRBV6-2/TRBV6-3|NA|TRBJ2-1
CASSYYGVNFNEQFF
TGTGCCAGCAGTTACTACGGGGTGAATTTCAATGAGCAGTTCTTC
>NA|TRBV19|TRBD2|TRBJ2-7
CASQILAGESYEQYF
TGTGCCAGTCAAATACTAGCGGGAGAATCCTACGAGCAGTACTTC
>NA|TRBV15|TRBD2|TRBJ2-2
CATRSGLAPGELFF
TGTGCCACCAGATCTGGACTAGCGCCCGGGGAGCTGTTTTTT
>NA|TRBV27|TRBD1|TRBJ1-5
CASSPRTGSQPQHF
TGTGCCAGCAGCCCCAGGACAGGATCCCAGCCCCAGCATTTT
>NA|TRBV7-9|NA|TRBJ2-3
CASSLSGIANSRGTDTQYF
TGTGCCAGCAGCTTATCAGGAATAGCGAACAGCCGGGGGACAGATACGCAGTATTTT
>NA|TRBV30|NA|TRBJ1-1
CAWTLAGTEAFF
TGTGCCTGGACCCTCGCGGGGACTGAAGCTTTCTTT
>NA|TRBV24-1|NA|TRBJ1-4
CATSRRDEKLFF
TGTGCCACCAGCAGGCGGGATGAAAAACTGTTTTTT
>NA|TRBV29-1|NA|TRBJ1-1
CSVFPLHTRSEAFF
TGCAGCGTCTTTCCCCTCCATACGCGGTCTGAAGCTTTCTTT
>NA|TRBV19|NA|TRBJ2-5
CASSTSYQETQYF
TGTGCCAGTAGTACTAGCTACCAAGAGACCCAGTACTTC
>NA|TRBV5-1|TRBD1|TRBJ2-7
CASSSLDRGGYEQYF
TGCGCCAGCAGCTCCCTGGACAGGGGAGGATACGAGCAGTACTTC
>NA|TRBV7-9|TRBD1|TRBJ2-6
CASSLQGAGANVLTF
TGTGCCAGCAGCTTACAGGGGGCTGGGGCCAACGTCCTGACTTTC
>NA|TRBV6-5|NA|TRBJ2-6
CASSYRWAGGANVLTF
TGTGCCAGCAGTTACAGGTGGGCGGGCGGGGCCAACGTCCTGACTTTC
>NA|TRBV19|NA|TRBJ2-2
CASSIGGSGYTGELFF
TGTGCCAGTAGTATAGGAGGGTCTGGTTACACCGGGGAGCTGTTTTTT
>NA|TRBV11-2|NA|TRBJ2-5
CASSLAGQGGETQYF
TGTGCCAGCAGCTTAGCAGGGCAGGGGGGAGAGACCCAGTACTTC
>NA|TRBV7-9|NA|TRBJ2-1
CASSLGTFPSYNEQFF
TGTGCCAGCAGCTTAGGGACATTTCCCTCCTACAATGAGCAGTTCTTC
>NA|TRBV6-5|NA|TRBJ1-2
CASSSSGDGYTF
TGTGCCAGCAGTTCGTCAGGGGATGGCTACACCTTC
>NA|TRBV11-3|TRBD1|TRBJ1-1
CASSGTGGGEAFF
TGTGCCAGCAGCGGGACAGGGGGAGGAGAAGCTTTCTTT
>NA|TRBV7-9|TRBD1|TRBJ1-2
CASSMQGDYGYTF
TGTGCCAGCAGCATGCAGGGGGACTATGGCTACACCTTC
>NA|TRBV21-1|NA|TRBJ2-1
CASSKTGKEQFF
TGTGCCAGCAGCAAGACAGGCAAGGAGCAGTTCTTC